What follows are 4 T cell receptor beta chains derived from one specimen sequenced in a study of blood T cell repertoires in COVID-19. The repertoire was sequenced with immunoSEQ multiplex PCR; TCRdb's copy has only in-frame clones and lacks some. This sample has over 90,000 clones, with roughly 87% found just once. Sequencing used peripheral blood. Receptors originate from a woman over 75 in a cohort sampled during active COVID-19.

The chain joins TRBV6-5 to TRBJ1-2, with TRBD1 as a possible D gene (5 bases). The CDR3 extends over 14 amino acids. V lost 7 bases and J 8 bases, leaving 20 bases between the germline ends. The germline V gene encodes CDR1 MNHEY and CDR2 SVGAGI. CDR3 nucleotide sequence: TGTGCCAGCAACGACAGCCCCATGGTTCGCGGCTACACCTTC. Translated, it gives CASNDSPMVRGYTF.

The rearrangement joins TRBV3-1 (or the pseudogene TRBV3-2) to TRBJ1-6; no clear D gene. In germline, CDR1 is LGHDT, CDR2 YNNKEL (reference sequence). The CDR3 is 13 amino acids. V lost 0 bases to trimming and J lost 11 bases, with 8 bases between them. CDR3: CASSQERETPLHF. The CDR3 DNA is TGTGCCAGCAGCCAAGAACGGGAGACACCCCTCCACTTT.

The CDR3 loop is CASRGRTSYEQYF. CDR3 bases: TGCGCCAGCAGGGGGCGAACATCCTACGAGCAGTACTTC. V usage is TRBV5-1 and J usage is TRBJ2-7; weak D call: TRBD1 (5 bases). Germline V gives CDR1 SGHRS, CDR2 YFSETQ. The CDR3 contains 13 residues. Trimming removed 5 bases from V and 1 base from J, with 10 bases in between.

The rearrangement links TRBV27 to TRBJ2-7, with unresolved D. The V gene lost 4 bases and the J gene lost 5 bases, with 18 bases spanning the gap. CDR3 length: 15 residues. Germline CDR1 MNHEY, CDR2 SMNVEV (reference sequence). The chain's CDR3 is CASSSHDTVGDEQYF. For the CDR3, the DNA is TGTGCCAGCAGTTCCCATGACACGGTGGGCGACGAGCAGTACTTC.